The source of this TCR beta chain is a study of Ad26.COV2.S vaccination and SARS-CoV-2 variants. Study conclusions and caveats: Breadth measured for non-spike TCRs was similar across vaccine and placebo recipients. Spike-specific TCR breadth was greater in vaccine than placebo recipients.

Libraries were prepared by immunoSEQ multiplex PCR; TCRdb keeps only in-frame clonotypes and omits some of them. This sample carries 380,000 or so clones, about 80% of them seen once, and the ten largest clones take roughly 7.4%. CDR3 length equals 14 residues. J lost 5 bases, V lost 4 bases, and 5 bases had no gene match. Germline CDR1 reads SGHRS; CDR2 reads YFSETQ. The treatment denotes: over 15 received Ad26.COV2.S at low or high dose, single or two shots; about 5 received placebo; per-sample allocation not given. The samples were gathered on day 63 after the first injection of vaccine or placebo. Turning to this clone: Its cognate antigen is unknown.

The clonotype comes from a person aged 18-65 years who received the Ad26.COV2.S COVID-19 vaccine or a placebo. V gene TRBV5-1 combines with J gene TRBJ2-1; the match to TRBD2 covers 8 bases. The sequencing used peripheral blood, collected in a trial of Ad26.COV2.S vaccine versus placebo. The CDR3 loop reads CASSVPGGHNEQFF. CDR3 bases: TGCGCCAGCAGCGTGCCGGGAGGGCACAATGAGCAGTTCTTC. The whole variable domain, filled in from reference TRBV5-1 and TRBJ2-1, reads KAGVTQTPRYLIKTRGQQVTLSCSPISGHRSVSWYQQTPGQGLQFLFEYFSETQRNKGNFPGRFSGRQFSNSRSEMNVSTLELGDSALYLCASSVPGGHNEQFFGPGTRLTVL.